Below, 19 T cell receptor beta chains from the same sample are listed, as sequenced in a study of neurological immune-mediated disorders. TCRdb ran MiXCR on the 5' RACE reads and lists one entry per CDR3 protein. The repertoire holds about 9,200 distinct CDR3 sequences, 20% to 25% seen once, with 50% in the top ten. Sequencing used CD8+ T cells from blood. All receptors come from a woman in her fifties or sixties with HTLV-1-associated myelopathy (HAM/TSP).

This clonotype was recorded many times. The chain joins TRBV20-1 to TRBJ2-2; no definite D call. CDR3 length: 15 amino acids. Germline-derived CDR1 and CDR2 are DFQATT and SNEGSKA (reference sequence). V lost 6 bases and J 7 bases, leaving 21 bases between the germline ends. In nucleotides, the CDR3 is TGCAGTGCCAGCACGACACACCCCTCGTACGGGGAGCTGTTTTTT. It is translated as CSASTTHPSYGELFF.

This clonotype was picked up a small number of times. Written as DNA, the CDR3 is TGCGCCAGCAGCTTGGGGTACGGGGGGGCGGCCAATGAGCAGTTCTTC. This encodes CASSLGYGGAANEQFF. The V gene is TRBV5-1, the J gene TRBJ2-1; TRBD2 matches at 8 bases. The CDR3 has 16 residues. The germline V gene encodes CDR1 SGHRS and CDR2 YFSETQ. The V gene end was trimmed by 0 bases and the J gene end by 6 bases; junction bases not matched to a gene: 8.

This clonotype was observed at least ten times. The chain combines TRBV4-1 with TRBJ2-7; 7 bases are shared with TRBD1. CDR1 MGHRA and CDR2 YSYEKL come from the germline V gene. This CDR3 spans 15 amino acids. With V trimmed by 0 bases and J by 2 bases, 4 bases remained unmatched. The CDR3 reads CASSQDRQGAYEQYF. Written as DNA, the CDR3 is TGCGCCAGCAGCCAAGATCGGCAGGGGGCCTACGAGCAGTACTTC.

There are many counts of this clonotype. The rearrangement joins TRBV6-6 to TRBJ2-7, with 12 bases fitting TRBD2. V was clipped by 7 bases and J by 3 bases; unmatched bases: 4. Germline CDR1 reads MNHNY; CDR2 reads SVGAGI (reference sequence). This CDR3 is 14 amino acids long. CDR3 sequence (DNA): TGTGCCAGCAAACTAGCGGGGGGCTTCTACGAGCAGTACTTC. Its protein is CASKLAGGFYEQYF.

This clonotype has at least ten counts. This rearrangement joins TRBV6-6 to TRBJ2-7, with 9 bases aligning to TRBD1. The CDR3 is 14 amino acids. Per the germline V gene, CDR1 is MNHNY and CDR2 is SVGAGI (reference sequence). V dropped 2 bases and J dropped 3; count of bases not matched to a gene: 2. CDR3 bases: TGTGCCAGCAGTTACGGGGGACAGGGCTACGAGCAGTACTTC. Translation: CASSYGGQGYEQYF.

This clonotype was counted many times. The rearrangement links TRBV9 to TRBJ2-7; 11 bases line up with TRBD2. The germline V gene has CDR1 SGDLS and CDR2 YYNGEE. The CDR3 contains 15 residues. The J segment lost 1 base and the V segment lost 3 bases, leaving 3 bases of the junction unmatched. CDR3 in amino acids: CASSAGTSGSYEQYF. Here the CDR3 DNA reads TGTGCCAGCAGCGCGGGGACTAGCGGATCCTACGAGCAGTACTTC.

This clonotype was observed many times. The chain employs TRBV12-5 and TRBJ2-1; D call uncertain. CDR1 is LGHNT and CDR2 is FRNRAP in the germline V gene. The CDR3 runs 13 residues. Trimming removed 6 bases at V and 0 bases at J, with 6 bases between. CDR3 nucleotide sequence: TGTGCTAGTGGGACAAACTCCTACAATGAGCAGTTCTTC. It translates to CASGTNSYNEQFF.

Ten or more counts support this clonotype. The V and J genes are TRBV10-2 and TRBJ2-7, with a possible D match to TRBD1 (5 bases). The V end lost 0 bases, the J end lost 3 bases, and 15 bases lay between the germline ends. Germline-derived CDR1 and CDR2 are WSHSY and SAAADI. The CDR3 consists of 16 residues. The CDR3 nucleotides read TGCGCCAGCAGTGAGTCAGTTGGCAGGGTGGGCTACGAGCAGTACTTC. Its protein is CASSESVGRVGYEQYF.

This clonotype was picked up many times. The genes are TRBV6-6 and TRBJ1-2, with no clear D. CDR1 MNHNY and CDR2 SVGAGI come from the germline V gene (reference sequence). The length of the CDR3 is 13 residues. V was trimmed by 6 bases and J by 6 bases, leaving 14 bases between them. The CDR3 loop is CASRKLVRDGYTF. The CDR3 DNA follows: TGTGCCAGCAGGAAGTTGGTGAGGGATGGCTACACCTTC.

This chain links TRBV15 with TRBJ2-7, with D possibly matching TRBD1 (6 bases). In germline, CDR1 is LNHNV, CDR2 YYDKDF (reference sequence). The ends were cut back, 5 bases at V and 2 bases at J, with 16 bases in the middle. The CDR3 extends over 15 amino acids. DNA for the CDR3: TGTGCCACCAGCCAACTAAGGGGGTCCCCCTACGAGCAGTACTTC. Its protein product is CATSQLRGSPYEQYF.

J is TRBJ1-1 and V is TRBV20-1; no firm D call. V lost 5 bases, J lost 5 bases, and 12 bases lay in between. Looked up from germline, CDR1 is DFQATT and CDR2 is SNEGSKA (reference sequence). The CDR3 runs 12 residues. The CDR3 DNA sequence: TGCAGTGCTTTGGACGTGGAAACTGAAGCTTTCTTT. The encoded protein is CSALDVETEAFF.

To note about this clonotype: One base away lies a much larger clone, so this may be a sequencing read error. J is TRBJ1-5 and V is TRBV3-1, with a possible D match to TRBD1 (5 bases). Per the germline V gene, CDR1 is LGHDT and CDR2 is YNNKEL (reference sequence). The CDR3 is made up of 15 amino acids. The CDR3 nucleotides read TGTGCCAGCAGCCAAAACGGGGGGTTCAGTCAGCCCCGGCATTTT. Protein product: CASSQNGGFSQPRHF. Full variable domain (remainder filled in from reference TRBV3-1 and TRBJ1-5): DTAVSQTPKYLVTQMGNDKSIKCEQNLGHDTMYWYKQDSKKFLKIMFSYNNKELIINETVPNRFSPKSPDKAHLNLHINSLELGDSAVYFCASSQNGGFSQPRHFGDGTRLSIL.

This clonotype is termed medium-sized (0.01 to 0.1%). The chain has TRBV24-1 and TRBJ1-3; D gene uncertain. From germline, CDR1 is KGHDR and CDR2 SFDVKD. Trimming removed 6 bases from V and 2 bases from J, with 4 bases in between. The CDR3 is 12 amino acids. The CDR3 here is CATSLAGNTIYF. Written as DNA, the CDR3 is TGTGCCACCAGTTTGGCTGGAAACACCATATATTTT.

CDR3 residues: CASSLGTVGNQPQHF. The CDR3 bases are TGTGCCAGCAGTTTAGGGACGGTAGGCAATCAGCCCCAGCATTTT. This sequence joins TRBV12-3 or TRBV12-4 and TRBJ1-5; D call uncertain. The V gene lost 1 base and the J gene lost 2 bases, with 9 bases spanning the gap. The CDR3 is 15 residues long.

This clonotype was seen repeatedly, ten times or more. The rearrangement joins TRBV10-2 to TRBJ2-6; possible D gene TRBD1, 5 bases. Germline-derived CDR1 and CDR2 are WSHSY and SAAADI. Trimming pared 1 base from V and 3 bases from J, leaving 10 bases between. This CDR3 spans 16 amino acids. This CDR3 reads CASSELWGNGANVLTF. The CDR3 DNA reads TGCGCCAGCAGTGAGTTGTGGGGCAATGGGGCCAACGTCCTGACTTTC.

This clonotype was seen at least ten times. The J gene is TRBJ2-1, the V gene TRBV20-1; D might be TRBD2 (5 bases). CDR3 size: 17 residues. Between the trimmed V and J ends, which lost 5 bases and 0 bases, there was a span of 20 bases. Germline V lookup: CDR1 DFQATT, CDR2 SNEGSKA (reference sequence). In DNA, the CDR3 is TGCAGTGCTCGGGATATCGGCGGGCCGAGCTCCTACAATGAGCAGTTCTTC. This sequence encodes CSARDIGGPSSYNEQFF.

CDR3 in DNA: TGTGCCAGCAGCCCCCCAGGGGGATTATATGGCTACACCTTC. Translation gives CASSPPGGLYGYTF. The V call is TRBV12-3 or TRBV12-4, the J call TRBJ1-2; the match to TRBD1 covers 7 bases. V shed 6 bases and J 5 bases; nucleotides not matched to a gene: 9. This CDR3 region has 14 residues.

V gene TRBV20-1 combines with J gene TRBJ2-2; TRBD2 aligns across 11 bases. The germline V gene encodes CDR1 DFQATT and CDR2 SNEGSKA (reference sequence). With 2 bases clipped from V and 1 base from J, the junction kept 3 bases outside the gene matches. There are 16 residues in the CDR3. The CDR3 protein is CSARRLAGGNTGELFF. The DNA for the CDR3 is TGCAGTGCTAGACGGCTAGCGGGGGGGAACACCGGGGAGCTGTTTTTT.

Many counts were recorded for this clonotype. The chain uses TRBV20-1 and TRBJ2-1; D remains ambiguous. Germline V gene lookup returns CDR1 DFQATT and CDR2 SNEGSKA (reference sequence). This CDR3 spans 12 amino acids. The V and J ends lost 6 bases and 8 bases respectively, with 14 bases between them. This chain's CDR3 is CSAKTRMDEQFF. The CDR3 DNA follows: TGCAGTGCCAAAACTCGGATGGATGAGCAGTTCTTC.